The 9 T cell receptor beta chains in this list originate from one sample, sequenced in a study of blood T cell repertoires in COVID-19. The method was immunoSEQ multiplex PCR; TCRdb's version includes in-frame clones alone and lacks a portion of them. The sample consists of under 400,000 clones, approximately 90% of them appearing once. The sequenced sample was peripheral blood. These receptors came from a woman in her sixties with COVID-19, enrolled during active disease.

V and J are TRBV5-6 and TRBJ1-5; tentative D call: TRBD1 (5 bases). The CDR3 spans 15 residues. V was clipped by 3 bases and J by 0 bases, with 10 bases between them. Germline V gives CDR1 SGHDT, CDR2 YYEEEE. This chain's CDR3 is CASSSHRSSNQPQHF. CDR3 in DNA: TGTGCCAGCAGCTCCCACAGGAGTAGCAATCAGCCCCAGCATTTT.

This sequence joins TRBV18 and TRBJ1-4; maybe TRBD1 (6 bases). The V end was cut by 0 bases, the J end by 8 bases, with 13 bases between. The germline gives CDR1 KGHSH, CDR2 LQKENI. The CDR3 is 15 amino acids. CDR3 sequence: CASSPPGAQVEKLFF. As DNA, the CDR3 is TGTGCCAGCTCACCACCGGGGGCACAGGTGGAAAAACTGTTTTTT.

V gene TRBV7-3 combines with J gene TRBJ2-5, with D maybe TRBD1 (6 bases). The CDR3 has 13 amino acids. Between the trimmed V and J ends, which lost 6 bases and 3 bases, there was a span of 11 bases. The germline gives CDR1 SGHTA, CDR2 FQGTGA. The chain's CDR3 is CASRGTPEETQYF. The CDR3 DNA reads TGTGCCAGCAGGGGGACACCAGAAGAGACCCAGTACTTC. The full variable domain, rest sourced from reference TRBV7-3 and TRBJ2-5, is GAGVSQTPSNKVTEKGKYVELRCDPISGHTALYWYRQSLGQGPEFLIYFQGTGAADDSGLPNDRFFAVRPEGSVSTLKIQRTERGDSAVYLCASRGTPEETQYFGPGTRLLVL.

The chain combines TRBV28 with TRBJ1-2, with D perhaps matching TRBD1 (6 bases). V was cut by 2 bases and J by 4 bases, with 11 bases left in between. CDR3 length equals 14 residues. Per germline, CDR1 MDHEN and CDR2 SYDVKM. The CDR3 bases are TGTGCCAGCAGTTTAACAGGGCGGGTCTATGGCTACACCTTC. Its protein is CASSLTGRVYGYTF.

The rearrangement uses TRBV6-5 and TRBJ1-2; unclear D gene. V lost 5 bases, J lost 2 bases, and 9 bases lay in between. In germline, CDR1 is MNHEY, CDR2 SVGAGI. CDR3 length: 13 residues. The CDR3 bases are TGTGCCAGCAGTCTCTTACAAAACTATGGCTACACCTTC. Amino acids: CASSLLQNYGYTF.

The V call is TRBV5-6, the J call TRBJ1-6, with 10 bases lining up with TRBD1. Per the germline V gene, CDR1 is SGHDT and CDR2 is YYEEEE. The junction had 6 bases not matched to a gene; V was cut back by 2 bases and J by 7 bases. The CDR3 runs to 16 residues. The CDR3 DNA reads as TGTGCCAGCAGCTTATATGGGGGACAGGGGAATTCACCCCTCCACTTT. It is translated as CASSLYGGQGNSPLHF. Variable domain in full (rest from reference TRBV5-6 and TRBJ1-6): DAGVTQSPTHLIKTRGQQVTLRCSPKSGHDTVSWYQQALGQGPQFIFQYYEEEERQRGNFPDRFSGHQFPNYSSELNVNALLLGDSALYLCASSLYGGQGNSPLHFGNGTRLTVT.

The CDR3 spells CASSYDMVSPLHF. CDR3 sequence (DNA): TGTGCCAGCAGTTACGACATGGTTTCACCCCTCCACTTT. This sequence joins TRBV6-6 and TRBJ1-6; no clear D. Trimming pared 2 bases from V and 9 bases from J, leaving 8 bases between. Germline V gene lookup returns CDR1 MNHNY and CDR2 SVGAGI (reference sequence). The CDR3 covers 13 residues.

This clone was recorded once. This chain links TRBV7-8 with TRBJ2-1; TRBD2 matches 11 bases. The germline CDR1 and CDR2 sequences are SGHVS and FQNEAQ. This CDR3 is 15 amino acids long. Trimming cost V 5 bases and J 4 bases; bases outside gene matches: 4. CDR3 residues: CASSPTSGGYNEQFF. CDR3 DNA: TGTGCCAGCAGCCCCACTAGCGGGGGTTACAATGAGCAGTTCTTC.

The chain employs TRBV6-5 and TRBJ1-2; 7 bases are a match to TRBD1. The germline gives CDR1 MNHEY, CDR2 SVGAGI. Trimming took 6 bases from V and 7 from J; bases not matched to a gene: 2. The CDR3 spans 11 residues. The CDR3 is CASRQGSGYTF. The CDR3 region has the DNA TGTGCCAGCAGACAGGGGAGTGGCTACACCTTC.